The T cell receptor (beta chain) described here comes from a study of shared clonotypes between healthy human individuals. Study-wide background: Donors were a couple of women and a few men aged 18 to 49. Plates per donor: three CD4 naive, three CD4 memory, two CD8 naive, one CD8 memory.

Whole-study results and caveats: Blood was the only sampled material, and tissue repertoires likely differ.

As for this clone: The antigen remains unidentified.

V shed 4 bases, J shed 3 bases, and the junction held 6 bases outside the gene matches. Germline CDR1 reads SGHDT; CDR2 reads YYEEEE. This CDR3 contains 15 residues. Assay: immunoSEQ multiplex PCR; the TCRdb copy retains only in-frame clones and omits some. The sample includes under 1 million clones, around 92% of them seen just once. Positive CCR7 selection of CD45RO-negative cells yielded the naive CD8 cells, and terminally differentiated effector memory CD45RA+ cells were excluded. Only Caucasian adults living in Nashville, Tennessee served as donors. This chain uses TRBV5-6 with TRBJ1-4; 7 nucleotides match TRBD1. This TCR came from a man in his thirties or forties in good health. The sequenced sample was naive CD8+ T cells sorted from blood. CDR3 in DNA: TGTGCCAGCAGCGGGGGGGACAGTGCTAATGAAAAACTGTTTTTT. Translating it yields CASSGGDSANEKLFF.